A selection of T cell receptor beta chains follows, all from one sample in a study of regulatory T cells in long-lasting Graves disease. TCRdb re-derived calls from the multiplex PCR reads in MiXCR, one entry per CDR3 protein. The table includes about 470,000 distinct CDR3 sequences, about 17% detected once. This same sample was also part of a study on T cells in Graves' hyperthyroidism and ophthalmopathy.

The starting material was peripheral blood mononuclear cells (PBMCs), obtained at new diagnosis, from a patient treated with antithyroid drugs. These receptors originate from a man between 35 and 55 years old with Graves disease. The CDR3 runs from the conserved cysteine through the conserved F or W. Fields, in order: V gene, J gene, CDR3 protein.

TRBV12-3/TRBV12-4	TRBJ2-2	CASRSQGAGELFF
TRBV7-2	TRBJ1-2	CASSAQGSSGYTF
TRBV18	TRBJ2-1	CASSSWTSGSLSYNEQFF
TRBV6-5	TRBJ1-2	CASSHSEVPGADYGYTF
TRBV5-5	TRBJ2-7	CASSLAGNTYEQYF
TRBV12-5	TRBJ2-7	CASGLVARDRASYEQYF
TRBV5-1	TRBJ2-2	CASSYTRSGELFF
TRBV10-3	TRBJ1-1	CAISDTLMNTEAFF
TRBV2	TRBJ2-1	CASSDRGLAGVDEQFF
TRBV28	TRBJ2-1	CASSFNWNEQFF
TRBV6-6	TRBJ2-1	CASSYSWDPLNEQFF
TRBV30	TRBJ1-1	CAWSRRQYTEAFF
TRBV9	TRBJ2-2	CASSVPHGELFF
TRBV19	TRBJ2-1	CASSPLAGGIINEQFF
TRBV27	TRBJ2-1	CASSFGASDEQFF
TRBV15	TRBJ1-5	CATSIAGFLGENQPQHF
TRBV7-9	TRBJ2-1	CASSLGTQQFF
TRBV6-5	TRBJ2-7	CASSYGTGEYEQYF
TRBV7-8	TRBJ2-3	CASSLGGWTDTQYF
TRBV7-9	TRBJ2-1	CASSLKGTEGIEQFF
TRBV3-1	TRBJ1-1	CASSRTDTYTEAFF
TRBV3-1	-	CASSPLMISGSGSPLHF
TRBV29-1	TRBJ2-3	CSVEGRDTQYF
TRBV14	TRBJ2-3	CASSQDRDRTDTQYF
TRBV6-5	TRBJ2-2	CASSYGDRPTGELFF
TRBV29-1	TRBJ1-5	CSVGTGGHQPQHF
TRBV5-1	TRBJ1-2	CASSWQGAVEIGYTF
TRBV6-1	TRBJ2-1	CASTPGTSGRALFNEQFF
TRBV7-7	TRBJ2-1	CASSLGPREEQFF
TRBV2	TRBJ2-1	CASSERAGGYVYEQFF
TRBV11-2	TRBJ1-6	CASSPRDSSPSPLHF
TRBV6-1	TRBJ1-1	CASSEYMGVGTEAFF
TRBV12-5	TRBJ2-3	CASSPGDSSTDTQYF
TRBV6-1	TRBJ1-5	CASRNEGGAGNQPQHF
TRBV20-1	TRBJ2-1	CSARDTSGRAYNEQFF
TRBV28	TRBJ2-1	CASSSLQGASYNEQFF
TRBV2	TRBJ1-3	CASSGDRDFGNTIYF
TRBV6-1	TRBJ2-7	CASSRSGGSPYEQYF
TRBV7-3	TRBJ2-1	CASSLRATNEQFF
TRBV19	TRBJ1-5	CASSIREFNQPQHF
TRBV27	TRBJ2-3	CASSPSRANTQYF
TRBV28	TRBJ1-2	CASSLVDRGYGYTF
TRBV6-7	TRBJ1-2	CASSYSVQGVSGYTF
TRBV27	TRBJ2-7	CASSSRGTSGTYEQYF